Reported below is one T cell receptor beta chain. The antigen remains undetermined. The record originates from a study of shared clonotypes between healthy human individuals. Overall study: Those who served as donors were two women and a few men between the ages of 18 and 49.

Study-level points and caveats: Compared with clonotypes that all four donors shared, non-shared clonotypes had lower generation probabilities.

The CDR3 runs to 14 residues. V shed 8 bases, J shed 9 bases, and the junction held 11 bases outside the gene matches. Germline CDR1 is KGHSH and CDR2 is LQKENI. Sequencing was performed with immunoSEQ multiplex PCR; in TCRdb, only in-frame clones are kept and a portion is missing. The sample contains over a million clones, roughly 97% of which appear only once. The sequencing input was naive CD4+ T cells sorted from blood. Specified subset: CD45RA+ positively selected. The clonotype originates from a man aged 25 to 45 in good health. V gene TRBV18 combines with J gene TRBJ2-1, with 9 bases fitting TRBD2. Here the CDR3 reads CASIRAGGQGEQFF. CDR3 in DNA: TGTGCCAGCATCAGAGCGGGAGGCCAGGGTGAGCAGTTCTTC.